A selection of T cell receptor beta chains follows, all from one sample in a study of blood T cells in healthy people across ages. Each CDR3 protein gets one entry after TCRdb re-called the 5' RACE reads with MiXCR. The data contain 550,000 to 650,000 distinct CDR3 sequences, about 26% of them seen just once; the ten biggest clones take up approximately 3.6%. These data also formed part of another study, on T cells of mothers and their children.

The sample consisted of blood. These receptors came from a boy aged 2 to 9 in good health. The CDR3 runs from the conserved cysteine through the conserved F or W. The D gene is left open where the match is weak. The size entry is marked missing in some rows and otherwise reads once, few, many or a size class.

>TRBJ2-7|few|TRBV29-1|.
CSVVVIYEQYF
TGCAGCGTTGTAGTTATTTACGAGCAGTACTTC
>TRBJ2-4|.|TRBV18|.
CASSPGWRNIQYF
TGTGCCAGCTCACCAGGGTGGAGGAACATTCAGTACTTC
>TRBJ1-2|.|TRBV30|TRBD1
CAWRQDRDGYTF
TGTGCCTGGAGACAGGACAGGGACGGCTACACCTTC
>TRBJ2-3|few|TRBV9|.
CASSVFLSDTQYF
TGTGCCAGCAGCGTATTCCTTTCCGATACGCAGTATTTT
>TRBJ2-5|.|TRBV6-5|.
CASTFVTSKGETQYF
TGTGCCAGCACCTTCGTGACTTCAAAAGGGGAGACCCAGTACTTC
>TRBJ2-1|many|TRBV14|TRBD1
CASSLYRGPYNEQFF
TGTGCCAGCAGCCTTTACAGGGGGCCCTACAATGAGCAGTTCTTC
>TRBJ2-7|many|TRBV18|.
CASSPPAASWEQYF
TGTGCCAGCTCACCCCCCGCGGCATCTTGGGAGCAGTACTTC
>TRBJ1-1|.|TRBV18|.
CASSPQTGRGDTEAFF
TGTGCCAGCTCACCACAAACAGGGAGAGGGGACACTGAAGCTTTCTTT
>TRBJ2-1|.|TRBV29-1|.
CSVYGAGGIYNEQFF
TGCAGCGTGTATGGCGCAGGGGGGATATACAATGAGCAGTTCTTC
>TRBJ2-5|few|TRBV24-1|.
CATLRQGTQETQYF
TGTGCCACCCTTCGGCAGGGCACTCAAGAGACCCAGTACTTC